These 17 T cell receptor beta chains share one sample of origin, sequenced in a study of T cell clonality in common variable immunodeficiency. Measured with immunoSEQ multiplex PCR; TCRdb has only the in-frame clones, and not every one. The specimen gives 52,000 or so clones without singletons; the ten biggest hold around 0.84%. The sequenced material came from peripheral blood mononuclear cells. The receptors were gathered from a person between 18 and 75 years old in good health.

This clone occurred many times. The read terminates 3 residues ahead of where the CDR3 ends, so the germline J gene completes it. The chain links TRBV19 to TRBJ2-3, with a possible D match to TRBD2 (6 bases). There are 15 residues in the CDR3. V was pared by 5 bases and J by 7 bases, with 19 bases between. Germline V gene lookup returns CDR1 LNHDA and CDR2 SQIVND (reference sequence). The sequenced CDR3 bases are TGTGCCAGTAGTGCAAACACCGGGGGTACCTATACG. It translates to CASSANTGGTYT. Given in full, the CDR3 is CASSANTGGTYTQYF.

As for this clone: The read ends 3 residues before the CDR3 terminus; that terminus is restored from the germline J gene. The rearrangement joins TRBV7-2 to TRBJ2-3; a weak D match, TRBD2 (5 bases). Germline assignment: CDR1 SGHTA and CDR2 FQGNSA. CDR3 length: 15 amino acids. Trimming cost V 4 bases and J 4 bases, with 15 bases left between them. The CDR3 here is CASSSGVSGADTQYF. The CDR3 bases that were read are TGTGCCAGCAGCTCCGGGGTCAGTGGGGCAGATACG.

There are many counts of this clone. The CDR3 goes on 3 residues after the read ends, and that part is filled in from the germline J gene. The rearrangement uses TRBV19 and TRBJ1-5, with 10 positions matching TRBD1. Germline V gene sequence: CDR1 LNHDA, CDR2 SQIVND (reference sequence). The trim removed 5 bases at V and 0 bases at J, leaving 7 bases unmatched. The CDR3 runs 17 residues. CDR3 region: CASSVRDRGHSNQPQHF. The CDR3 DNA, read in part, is TGTGCCAGTAGTGTCCGGGACAGGGGACATAGCAATCAGCCC.

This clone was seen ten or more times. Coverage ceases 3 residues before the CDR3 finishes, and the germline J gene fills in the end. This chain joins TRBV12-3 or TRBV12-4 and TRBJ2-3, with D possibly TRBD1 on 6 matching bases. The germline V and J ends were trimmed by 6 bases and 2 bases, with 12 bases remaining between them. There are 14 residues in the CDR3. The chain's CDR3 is CASSRTGNTDTQYF. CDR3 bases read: TGTGCCAGCAGCCGTACAGGGAACACAGATACG.

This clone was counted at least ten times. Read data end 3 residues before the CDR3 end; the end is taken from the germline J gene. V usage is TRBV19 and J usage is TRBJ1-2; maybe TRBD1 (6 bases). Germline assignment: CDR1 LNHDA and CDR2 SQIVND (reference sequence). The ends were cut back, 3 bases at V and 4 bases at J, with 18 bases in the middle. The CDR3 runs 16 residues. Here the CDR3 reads CASSMDRIVLSYGYTF. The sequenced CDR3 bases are TGTGCCAGTAGTATGGACAGAATAGTACTCTCCTATGGC.

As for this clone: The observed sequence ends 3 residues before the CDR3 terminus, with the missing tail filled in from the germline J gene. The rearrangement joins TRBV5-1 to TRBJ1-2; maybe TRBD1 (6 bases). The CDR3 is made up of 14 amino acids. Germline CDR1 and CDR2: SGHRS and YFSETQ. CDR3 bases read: TGCGCCAGCAGCCAAGACAGGATCACAGATACC. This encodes CASSQDRITDT. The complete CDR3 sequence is CASSQDRITDTYTF.

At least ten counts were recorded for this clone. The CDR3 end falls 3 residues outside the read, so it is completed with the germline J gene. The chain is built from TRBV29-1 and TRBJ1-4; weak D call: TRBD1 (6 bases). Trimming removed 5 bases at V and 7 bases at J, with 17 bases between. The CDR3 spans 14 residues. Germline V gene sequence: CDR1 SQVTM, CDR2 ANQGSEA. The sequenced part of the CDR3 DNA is TGCAGCGTTCGGGCAGGGGTATCAGGTGAAAAA. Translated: CSVRAGVSGEK. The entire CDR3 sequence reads CSVRAGVSGEKLFF.

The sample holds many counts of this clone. Incomplete CDR3 DNA: TGTGCCAGCAGCCGTAACTACAGGGTCCTTGAG. It translates to CASSRNYRVLE. From start to end, the CDR3 is CASSRNYRVLEQFF. V and J are TRBV3-1 (or the pseudogene TRBV3-2) and TRBJ2-1; perhaps TRBD1 as D (6 bases). The read ends 3 residues before the CDR3 terminus; that terminus is restored from the germline J gene. Germline values: CDR1 LGHDT, CDR2 YNNKEL (reference sequence). Trimming pared 4 bases from V and 9 bases from J, leaving 16 bases between. This CDR3 has 14 amino acids.

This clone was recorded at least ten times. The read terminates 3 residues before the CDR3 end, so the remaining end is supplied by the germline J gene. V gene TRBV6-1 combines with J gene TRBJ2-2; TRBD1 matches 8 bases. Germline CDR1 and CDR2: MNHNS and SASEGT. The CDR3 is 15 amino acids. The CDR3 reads CASSARTGTVEKLFF. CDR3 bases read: TGTGCCAGCAGTGCCCGGACAGGGACGGTTGAAAAG.

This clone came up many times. The CDR3 DNA, read in part, is TGTGCCAGCAGTGGGACGGACAGGGCTGGC. This gives the protein CASSGTDRAG. From start to end, the CDR3 is CASSGTDRAGYTF. The chain combines TRBV6-2 or TRBV6-3 with TRBJ1-2, with 8 bases fitting TRBD1. The read halts 3 residues ahead of the CDR3 end, with the missing end drawn from the germline J gene. Germline-derived CDR1 and CDR2 are MNHEY and SVGEGT. The CDR3 consists of 13 residues. V dropped 5 bases and J dropped 7; count of bases not matched to a gene: 6.

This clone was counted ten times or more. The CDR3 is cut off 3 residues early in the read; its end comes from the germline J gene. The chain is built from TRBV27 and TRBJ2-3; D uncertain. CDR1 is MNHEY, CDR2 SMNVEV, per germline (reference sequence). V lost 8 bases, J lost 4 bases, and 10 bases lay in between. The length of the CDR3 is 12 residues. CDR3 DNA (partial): TGTGCCAGCCTCCTACCCCCAGATACG. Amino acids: CASLLPPDT. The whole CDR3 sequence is CASLLPPDTQYF.

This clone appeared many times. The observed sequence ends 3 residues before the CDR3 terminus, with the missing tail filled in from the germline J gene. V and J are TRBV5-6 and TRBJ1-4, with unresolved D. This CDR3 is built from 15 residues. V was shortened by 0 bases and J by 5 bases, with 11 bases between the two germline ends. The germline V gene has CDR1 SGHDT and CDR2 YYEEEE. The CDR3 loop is CASSLDPGGNEKLFF. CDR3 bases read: TGTGCCAGCAGCTTGGACCCAGGAGGCAATGAAAAA.

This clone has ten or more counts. The CDR3 is CASSQDTGNTEAFF. The sequenced part of the CDR3 DNA is TGTGCCAGCAGCCAAGATACAGGGAACACTGAA. This chain joins TRBV4-2 and TRBJ1-1, with D tentatively TRBD1 (5 bases). The missing CDR3 end, 3 residues past where the read stops, is filled in from the germline J gene. The V gene lost 0 bases and the J gene lost 1 base, with 6 bases spanning the gap. The CDR3 extends over 14 amino acids. From germline, CDR1 is LGHNA and CDR2 YNFKEQ.

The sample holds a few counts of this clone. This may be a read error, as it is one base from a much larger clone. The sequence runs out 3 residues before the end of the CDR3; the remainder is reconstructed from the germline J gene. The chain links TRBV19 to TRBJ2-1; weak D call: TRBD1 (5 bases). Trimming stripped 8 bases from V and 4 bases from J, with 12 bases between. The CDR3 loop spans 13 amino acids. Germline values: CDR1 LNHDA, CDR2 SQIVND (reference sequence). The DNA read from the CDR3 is TGTGCCAGTGGTTTTCAGGGATACAATGAG. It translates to CASGFQGYNE. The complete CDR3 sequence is CASGFQGYNEQFF.

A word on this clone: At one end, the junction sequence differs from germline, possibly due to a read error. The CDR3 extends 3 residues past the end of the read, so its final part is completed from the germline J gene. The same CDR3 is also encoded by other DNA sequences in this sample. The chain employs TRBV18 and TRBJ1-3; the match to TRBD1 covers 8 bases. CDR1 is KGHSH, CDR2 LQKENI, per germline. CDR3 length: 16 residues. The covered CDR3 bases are TGTGCCAGCTCACCCAGACAGGGGCACTCTGGAAACACA. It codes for CASSPRQGHSGNT. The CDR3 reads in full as CASSPRQGHSGNTIYF.

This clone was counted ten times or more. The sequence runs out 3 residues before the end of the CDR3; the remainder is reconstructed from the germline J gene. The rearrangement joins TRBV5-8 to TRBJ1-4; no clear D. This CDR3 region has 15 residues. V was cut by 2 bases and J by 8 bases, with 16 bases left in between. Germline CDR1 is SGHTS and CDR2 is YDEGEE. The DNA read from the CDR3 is TGTGCCAGCAGCTTTCCTTCGTTGGCGGGGGAAAAA. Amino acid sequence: CASSFPSLAGEK. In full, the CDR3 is CASSFPSLAGEKLFF.

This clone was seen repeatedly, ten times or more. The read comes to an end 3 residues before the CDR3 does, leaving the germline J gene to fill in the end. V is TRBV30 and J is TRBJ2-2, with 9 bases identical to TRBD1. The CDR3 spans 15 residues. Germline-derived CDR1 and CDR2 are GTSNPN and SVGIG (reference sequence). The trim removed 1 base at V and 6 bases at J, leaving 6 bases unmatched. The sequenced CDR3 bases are TGTGCCTGGAGTGCACGGGACAGGGCGCCCGGGGAG. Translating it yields CAWSARDRAPGE. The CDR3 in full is CAWSARDRAPGELFF.